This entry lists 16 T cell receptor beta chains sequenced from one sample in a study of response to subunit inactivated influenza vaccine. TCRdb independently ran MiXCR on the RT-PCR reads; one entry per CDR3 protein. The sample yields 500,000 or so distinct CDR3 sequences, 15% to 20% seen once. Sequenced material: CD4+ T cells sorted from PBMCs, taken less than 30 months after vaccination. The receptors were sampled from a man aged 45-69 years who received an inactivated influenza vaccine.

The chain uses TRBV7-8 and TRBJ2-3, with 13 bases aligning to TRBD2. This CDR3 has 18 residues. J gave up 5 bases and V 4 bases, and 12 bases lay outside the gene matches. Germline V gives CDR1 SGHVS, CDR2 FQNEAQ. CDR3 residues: CASSYWGPTSGGKDTQYF. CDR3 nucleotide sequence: TGTGCCAGCAGCTACTGGGGTCCGACTAGCGGGGGGAAAGATACGCAGTATTTT.

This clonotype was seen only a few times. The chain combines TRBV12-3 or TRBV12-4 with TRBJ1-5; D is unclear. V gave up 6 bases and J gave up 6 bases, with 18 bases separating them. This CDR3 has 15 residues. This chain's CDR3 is CASSTGKLSGQPQHF. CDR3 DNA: TGTGCCAGCAGCACCGGGAAACTATCGGGTCAGCCCCAGCATTTT.

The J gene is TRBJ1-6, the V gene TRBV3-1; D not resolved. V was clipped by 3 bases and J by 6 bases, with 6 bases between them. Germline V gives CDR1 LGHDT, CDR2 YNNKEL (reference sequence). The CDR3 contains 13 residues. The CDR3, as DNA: TGTGCCAGCAGCCAGAGAGGTAATTCACCCCTCCACTTT. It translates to CASSQRGNSPLHF.

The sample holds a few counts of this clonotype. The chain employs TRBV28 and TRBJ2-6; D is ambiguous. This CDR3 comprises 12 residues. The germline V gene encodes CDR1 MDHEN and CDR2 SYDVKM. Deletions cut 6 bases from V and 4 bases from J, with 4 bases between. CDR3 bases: TGTGCCAGCAGAGGCGGGGCCAACGTCCTGACTTTC. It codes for CASRGGANVLTF.

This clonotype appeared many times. CDR3: CASSGTSGNEQFF. For the CDR3, the DNA is TGTGCCAGCAGTGGGACTAGCGGGAATGAGCAGTTCTTC. V usage is TRBV11-2 and J usage is TRBJ2-1; 12 bases map to TRBD2. Germline loops: CDR1 SGHAT, CDR2 FQNNGV. The CDR3 is 13 amino acids. V dropped 6 bases and J dropped 7; count of bases not matched to a gene: 1.

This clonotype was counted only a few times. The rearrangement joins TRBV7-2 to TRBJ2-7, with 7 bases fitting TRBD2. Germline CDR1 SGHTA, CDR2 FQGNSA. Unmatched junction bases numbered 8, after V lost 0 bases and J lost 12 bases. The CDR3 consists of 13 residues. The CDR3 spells CASSLARERDRYF. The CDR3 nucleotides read TGTGCCAGCAGCTTAGCCCGAGAGCGGGATCGGTACTTC.

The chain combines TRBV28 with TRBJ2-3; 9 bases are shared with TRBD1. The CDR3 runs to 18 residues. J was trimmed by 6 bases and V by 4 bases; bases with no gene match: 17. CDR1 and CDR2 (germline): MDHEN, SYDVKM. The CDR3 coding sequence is TGTGCCAGCAGTTCACCAGCCCCGGACAGGGGAATGTATGATACGCAGTATTTT. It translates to CASSSPAPDRGMYDTQYF.

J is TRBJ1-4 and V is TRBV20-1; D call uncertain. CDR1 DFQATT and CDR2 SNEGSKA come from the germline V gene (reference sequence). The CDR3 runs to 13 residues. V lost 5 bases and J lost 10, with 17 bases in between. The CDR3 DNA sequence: TGCAGTGCTTACGCGTCTGACGTCCGAAAACTGTTTTTT. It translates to CSAYASDVRKLFF.

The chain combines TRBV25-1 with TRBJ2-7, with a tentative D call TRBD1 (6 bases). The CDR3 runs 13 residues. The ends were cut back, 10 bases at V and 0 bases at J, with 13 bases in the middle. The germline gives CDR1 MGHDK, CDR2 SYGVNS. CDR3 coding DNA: TGTGCCACCCGTCCAGGGGCCTCCTACGAGCAGTACTTC. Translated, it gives CATRPGASYEQYF.

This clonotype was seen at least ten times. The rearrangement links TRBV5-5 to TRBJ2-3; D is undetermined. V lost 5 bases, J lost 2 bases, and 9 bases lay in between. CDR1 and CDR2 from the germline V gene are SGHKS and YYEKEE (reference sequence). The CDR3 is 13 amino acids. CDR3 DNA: TGTGCCAGCAGTAAAGAAGTCACAGATACGCAGTATTTT. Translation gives CASSKEVTDTQYF.

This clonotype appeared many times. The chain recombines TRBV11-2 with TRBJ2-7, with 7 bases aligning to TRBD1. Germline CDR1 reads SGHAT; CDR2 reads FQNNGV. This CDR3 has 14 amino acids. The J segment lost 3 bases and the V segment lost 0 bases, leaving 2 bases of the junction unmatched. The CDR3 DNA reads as TGTGCCAGCAGCTTAGACCGGACAGGCTACGAGCAGTACTTC. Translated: CASSLDRTGYEQYF.

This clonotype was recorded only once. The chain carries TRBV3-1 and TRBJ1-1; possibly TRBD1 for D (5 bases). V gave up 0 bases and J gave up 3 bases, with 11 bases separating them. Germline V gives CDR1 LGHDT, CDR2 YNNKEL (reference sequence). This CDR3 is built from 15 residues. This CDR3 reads CASSQDRGRYTEAFF. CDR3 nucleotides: TGTGCCAGCAGCCAAGATAGGGGACGGTACACTGAAGCTTTCTTT.

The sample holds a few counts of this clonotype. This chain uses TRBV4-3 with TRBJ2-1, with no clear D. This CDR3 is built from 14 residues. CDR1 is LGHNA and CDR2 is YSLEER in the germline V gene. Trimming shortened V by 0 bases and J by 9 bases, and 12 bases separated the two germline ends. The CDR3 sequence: CASSQDTKLGEQFF. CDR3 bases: TGCGCCAGCAGCCAAGACACAAAGCTGGGTGAGCAGTTCTTC.

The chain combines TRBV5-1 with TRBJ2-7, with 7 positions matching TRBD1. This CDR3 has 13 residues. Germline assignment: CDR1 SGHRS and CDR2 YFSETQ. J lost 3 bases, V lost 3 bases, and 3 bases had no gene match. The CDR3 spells CASSSGQLYEQYF. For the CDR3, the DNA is TGCGCCAGCAGCTCGGGACAGCTCTACGAGCAGTACTTC.

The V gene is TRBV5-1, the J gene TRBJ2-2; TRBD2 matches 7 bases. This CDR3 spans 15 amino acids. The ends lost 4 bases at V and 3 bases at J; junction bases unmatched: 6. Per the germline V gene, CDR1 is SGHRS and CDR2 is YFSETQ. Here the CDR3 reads CASSIGTTDTGELFF. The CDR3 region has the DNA TGCGCCAGCAGCATTGGGACTACAGACACCGGGGAGCTGTTTTTT.

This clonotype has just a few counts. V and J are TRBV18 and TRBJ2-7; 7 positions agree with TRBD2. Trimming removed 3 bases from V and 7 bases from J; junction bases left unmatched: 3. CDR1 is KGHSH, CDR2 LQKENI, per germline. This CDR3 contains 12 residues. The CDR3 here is CASSPPAGEQYF. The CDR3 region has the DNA TGTGCCAGCTCACCCCCAGCGGGGGAGCAGTACTTC.